This paragraph covers one T cell receptor beta chain sequence. Amplified regions were TCR beta CDR3 sequences from RNA transcripts. HTBI primers were used for first-round RT-PCR of the TCR CDR3. TCRdb re-called the multiplex PCR reads through MiXCR, storing one row per CDR3 protein. The sample contains about 840,000 distinct CDR3 sequences, around 39% of which appear only once. These data belong to a study of T cells in Graves' hyperthyroidism and ophthalmopathy. Study at large: Peripheral blood was taken when the disease was first diagnosed, before any treatment began.

The CDR3 has 14 residues. Trimming shortened V by 4 bases and J by 3 bases, and 10 bases separated the two germline ends. Germline assignment: CDR1 SGDLS and CDR2 YYNGEE. Sequenced sample: blood. V gene TRBV9 combines with J gene TRBJ2-2; D possibly corresponds to TRBD2 (5 bases). This receptor was obtained from a man in his late teens or twenties with Graves' hyperthyroidism. The CDR3 nucleotides are TGTGCCAGCAGCCAAGGACTTCACACCGGGGAGCTGTTTTTT. This codes for CASSQGLHTGELFF.